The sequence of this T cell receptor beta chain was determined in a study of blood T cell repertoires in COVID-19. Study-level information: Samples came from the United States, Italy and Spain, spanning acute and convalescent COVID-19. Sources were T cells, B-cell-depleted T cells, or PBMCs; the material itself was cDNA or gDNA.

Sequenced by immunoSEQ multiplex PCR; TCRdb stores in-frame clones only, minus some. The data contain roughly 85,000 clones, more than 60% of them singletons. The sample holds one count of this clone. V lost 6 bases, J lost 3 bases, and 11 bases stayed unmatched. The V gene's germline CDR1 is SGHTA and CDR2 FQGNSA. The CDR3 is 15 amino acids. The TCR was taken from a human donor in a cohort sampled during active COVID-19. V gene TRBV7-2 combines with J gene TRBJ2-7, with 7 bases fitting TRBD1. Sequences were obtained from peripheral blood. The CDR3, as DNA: TGTGCCAGCAGTCCCGACAGGGTCCTAAGCTACGAGCAGTACTTC. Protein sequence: CASSPDRVLSYEQYF.